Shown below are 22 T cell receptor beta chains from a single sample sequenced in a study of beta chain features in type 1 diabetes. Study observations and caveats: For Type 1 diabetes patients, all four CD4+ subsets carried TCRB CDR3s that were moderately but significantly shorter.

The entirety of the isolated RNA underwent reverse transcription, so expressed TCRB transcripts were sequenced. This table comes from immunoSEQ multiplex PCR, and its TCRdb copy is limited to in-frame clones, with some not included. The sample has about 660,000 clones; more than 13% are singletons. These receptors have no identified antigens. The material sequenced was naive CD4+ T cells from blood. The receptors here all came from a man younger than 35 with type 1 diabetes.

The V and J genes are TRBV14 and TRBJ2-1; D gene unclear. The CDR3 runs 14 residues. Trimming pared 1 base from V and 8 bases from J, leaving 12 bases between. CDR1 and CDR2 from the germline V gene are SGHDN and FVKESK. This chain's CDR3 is CASSQGWERHEQFF. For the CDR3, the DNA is TGTGCCAGCAGCCAAGGATGGGAAAGGCATGAGCAGTTCTTC.

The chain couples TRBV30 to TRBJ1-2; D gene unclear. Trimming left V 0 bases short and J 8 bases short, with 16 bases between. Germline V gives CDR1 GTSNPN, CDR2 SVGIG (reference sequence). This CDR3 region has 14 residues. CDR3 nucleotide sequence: TGTGCCTGGAGTGTCGGGTTCGGCTCGAGGGGCTACACCTTC. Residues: CAWSVGFGSRGYTF.

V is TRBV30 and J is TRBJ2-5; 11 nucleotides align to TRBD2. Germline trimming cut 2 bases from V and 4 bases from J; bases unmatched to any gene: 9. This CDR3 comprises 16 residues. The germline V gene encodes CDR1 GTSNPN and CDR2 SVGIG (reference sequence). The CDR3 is CAWSRVSGGAGETQYF. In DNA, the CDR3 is TGTGCCTGGAGTCGGGTTAGCGGGGGGGCCGGAGAGACCCAGTACTTC.

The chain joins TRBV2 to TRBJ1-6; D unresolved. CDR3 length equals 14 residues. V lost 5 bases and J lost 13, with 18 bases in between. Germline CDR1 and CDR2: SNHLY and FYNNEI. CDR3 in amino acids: CASSLGSASEPLHF. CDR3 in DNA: TGTGCCAGCAGTCTGGGGTCTGCCTCTGAGCCCCTCCACTTT. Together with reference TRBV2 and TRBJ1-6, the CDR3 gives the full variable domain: EPEVTQTPSHQVTQMGQEVILRCVPISNHLYFYWYRQILGQKVEFLVSFYNNEISEKSEIFDDQFSVERPDGSNFTLKIRSTKLEDSAMYFCASSLGSASEPLHFGNGTRLTVT.

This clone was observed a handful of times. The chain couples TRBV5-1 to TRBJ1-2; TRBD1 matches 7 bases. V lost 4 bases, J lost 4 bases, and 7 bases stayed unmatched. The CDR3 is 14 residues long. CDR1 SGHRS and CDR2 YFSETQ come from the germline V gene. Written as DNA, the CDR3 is TGCGCCAGCAGCCCACCAGGGGGGGGCTATGGCTACACCTTC. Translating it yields CASSPPGGGYGYTF.

The CDR3: CASSSQGQGEGYGYTF. The CDR3 DNA sequence: TGTGCCAGCAGCTCTCAAGGACAGGGCGAAGGCTATGGCTACACCTTC. This chain uses TRBV7-2 with TRBJ1-2, with 8 positions matching TRBD1. CDR3 size: 16 residues. Germline V lookup: CDR1 SGHTA, CDR2 FQGNSA. The junction had 11 bases not matched to a gene; V was cut back by 4 bases and J by 4 bases.

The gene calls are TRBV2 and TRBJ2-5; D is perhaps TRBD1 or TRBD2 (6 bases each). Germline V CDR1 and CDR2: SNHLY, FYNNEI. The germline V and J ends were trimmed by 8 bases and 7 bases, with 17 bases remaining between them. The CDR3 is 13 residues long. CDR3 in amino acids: CASESGGGATQYF. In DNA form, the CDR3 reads TGTGCCAGCGAGTCCGGGGGCGGGGCGACCCAGTACTTC.

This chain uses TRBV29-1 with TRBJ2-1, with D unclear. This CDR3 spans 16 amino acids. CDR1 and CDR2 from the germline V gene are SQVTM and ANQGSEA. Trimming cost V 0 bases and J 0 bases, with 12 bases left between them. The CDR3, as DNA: TGCAGCGTTGAAGATCCCTCGGTCGGCTCCTACAATGAGCAGTTCTTC. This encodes CSVEDPSVGSYNEQFF.

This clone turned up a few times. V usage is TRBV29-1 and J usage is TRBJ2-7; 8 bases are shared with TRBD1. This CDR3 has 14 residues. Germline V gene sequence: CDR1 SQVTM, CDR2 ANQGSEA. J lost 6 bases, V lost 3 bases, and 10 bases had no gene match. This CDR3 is CSVDGQGGSVEQYF. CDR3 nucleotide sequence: TGCAGCGTTGATGGACAGGGAGGATCTGTCGAGCAGTACTTC.

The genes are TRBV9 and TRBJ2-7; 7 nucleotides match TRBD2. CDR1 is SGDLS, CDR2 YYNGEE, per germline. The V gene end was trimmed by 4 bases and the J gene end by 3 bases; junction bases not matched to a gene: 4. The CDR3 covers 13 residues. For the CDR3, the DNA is TGTGCCAGCAGCCCCGGGACTAACTACGAGCAGTACTTC. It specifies CASSPGTNYEQYF.

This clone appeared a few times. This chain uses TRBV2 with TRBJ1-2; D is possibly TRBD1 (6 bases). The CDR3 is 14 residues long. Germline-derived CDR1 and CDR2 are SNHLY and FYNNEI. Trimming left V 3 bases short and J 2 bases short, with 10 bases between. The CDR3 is CASSEETGNYGYTF. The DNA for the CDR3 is TGTGCCAGCAGTGAGGAAACAGGGAACTATGGCTACACCTTC.

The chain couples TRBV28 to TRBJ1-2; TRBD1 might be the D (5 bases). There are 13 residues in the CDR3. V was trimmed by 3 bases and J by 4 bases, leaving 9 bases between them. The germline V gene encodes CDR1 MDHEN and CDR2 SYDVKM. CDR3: CASSFPGSYGYTF. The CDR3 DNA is TGTGCCAGCAGTTTCCCAGGGAGCTATGGCTACACCTTC.

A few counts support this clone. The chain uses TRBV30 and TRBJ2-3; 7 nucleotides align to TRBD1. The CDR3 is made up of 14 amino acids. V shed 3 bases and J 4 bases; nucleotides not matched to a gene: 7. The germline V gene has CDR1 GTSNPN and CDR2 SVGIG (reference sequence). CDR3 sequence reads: CAWRGDSIADTQYF. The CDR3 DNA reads TGTGCCTGGAGGGGGGACAGCATAGCAGATACGCAGTATTTT.

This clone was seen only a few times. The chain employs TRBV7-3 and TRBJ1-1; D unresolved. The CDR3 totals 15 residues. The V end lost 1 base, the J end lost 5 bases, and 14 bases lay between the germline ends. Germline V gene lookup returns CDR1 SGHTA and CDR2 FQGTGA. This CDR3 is CASSLRNREGTEAFF. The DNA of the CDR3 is TGTGCCAGCAGCTTAAGGAATAGGGAGGGTACTGAAGCTTTCTTT.

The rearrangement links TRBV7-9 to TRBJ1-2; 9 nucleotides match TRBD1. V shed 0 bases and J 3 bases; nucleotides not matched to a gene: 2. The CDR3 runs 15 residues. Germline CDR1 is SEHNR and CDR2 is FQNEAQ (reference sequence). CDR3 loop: CASSLATGGDYGYTF. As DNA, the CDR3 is TGTGCCAGCAGCTTAGCAACAGGGGGCGACTATGGCTACACCTTC.

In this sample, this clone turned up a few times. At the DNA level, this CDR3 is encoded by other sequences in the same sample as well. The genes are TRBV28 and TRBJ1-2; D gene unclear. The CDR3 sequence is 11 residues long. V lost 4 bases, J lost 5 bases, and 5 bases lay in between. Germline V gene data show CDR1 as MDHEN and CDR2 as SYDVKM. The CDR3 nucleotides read TGTGCCAGCAGTTCCGGATATGGCTACACCTTC. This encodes CASSSGYGYTF.

The CDR3 DNA is TGCGCCAGCAGCCTAACATTGTCCCCCTATTCTGGCTACACCTTC. Its translation: CASSLTLSPYSGYTF. The chain carries TRBV5-1 and TRBJ1-2; D gene ambiguous. Germline V gives CDR1 SGHRS, CDR2 YFSETQ. V lost 4 bases and J 7 bases, leaving 20 bases between the germline ends. The length of the CDR3 is 15 residues.

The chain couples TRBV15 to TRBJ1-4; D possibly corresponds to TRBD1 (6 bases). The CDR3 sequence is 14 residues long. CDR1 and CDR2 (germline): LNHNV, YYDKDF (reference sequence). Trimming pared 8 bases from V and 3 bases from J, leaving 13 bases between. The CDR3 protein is CATAYRVPNEKLFF. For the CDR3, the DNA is TGTGCCACCGCCTACAGGGTGCCTAATGAAAAACTGTTTTTT.

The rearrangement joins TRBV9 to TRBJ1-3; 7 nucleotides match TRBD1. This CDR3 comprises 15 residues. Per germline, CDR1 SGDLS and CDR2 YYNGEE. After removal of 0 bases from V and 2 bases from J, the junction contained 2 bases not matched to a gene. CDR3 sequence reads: CASSVDRGPGNTIYF. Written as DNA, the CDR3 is TGTGCCAGCAGCGTAGACAGGGGTCCTGGAAACACCATATATTTT. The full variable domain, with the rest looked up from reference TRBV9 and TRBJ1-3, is DSGVTQTPKHLITATGQRVTLRCSPRSGDLSVYWYQQSLDQGLQFLIQYYNGEERAKGNILERFSAQQFPDLHSELNLSSLELGDSALYFCASSVDRGPGNTIYFGEGSWLTVV.

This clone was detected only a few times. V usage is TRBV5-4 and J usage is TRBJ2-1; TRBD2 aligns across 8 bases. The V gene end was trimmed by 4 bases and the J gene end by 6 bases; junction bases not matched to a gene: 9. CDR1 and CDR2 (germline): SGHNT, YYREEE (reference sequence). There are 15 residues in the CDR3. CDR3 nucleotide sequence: TGTGCCAGCAGCGGGACGGGGGGGTTGACCAATGAGCAGTTCTTC. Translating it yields CASSGTGGLTNEQFF.

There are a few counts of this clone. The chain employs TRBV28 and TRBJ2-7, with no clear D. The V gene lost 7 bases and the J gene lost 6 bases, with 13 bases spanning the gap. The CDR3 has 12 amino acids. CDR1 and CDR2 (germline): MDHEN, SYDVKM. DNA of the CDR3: TGTGCCAGCACCGGTGTGCCATCCGAGCAGTACTTC. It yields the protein CASTGVPSEQYF.

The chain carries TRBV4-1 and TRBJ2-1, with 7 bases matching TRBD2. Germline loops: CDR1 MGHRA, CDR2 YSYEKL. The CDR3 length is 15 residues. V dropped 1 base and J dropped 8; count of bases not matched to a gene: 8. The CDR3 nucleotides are TGCGCCAGCAGCCAAGGCCGGTGGGGGAGGGATGAGCAGTTCTTC. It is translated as CASSQGRWGRDEQFF.